Following are 16 T cell receptor beta chains from one sample sequenced in a study of Ad26.COV2.S vaccination and SARS-CoV-2 variants. Data came from immunoSEQ multiplex PCR; TCRdb stores just in-frame clones and leaves some out. In the table there are approximately 400,000 clones, 83% of which are singletons. Sample treatment: 15 to 20 received Ad26.COV2.S at low or high dose, single or two shots; about 5 received placebo; per-sample allocation not given. At day 63 after the first vaccine or placebo injection, samples were drawn. The sequencing used peripheral blood, collected in a trial of Ad26.COV2.S vaccine versus placebo. The receptors derive from a person between 18 and 60 years old who received the Ad26.COV2.S COVID-19 vaccine or a placebo.

As regards this clone: It is unclear where the CDR3 begins or ends on the DNA, so no DNA is shown, and the CDR3 is as TCRdb lists it. J is TRBJ2-7 and V is TRBV20-1; the table's TRBD1 call for D was not verified on the DNA. The CDR3 numbers 11 amino acids, ends counted. Germline CDR1 is DFQATT and CDR2 is SNEGSKA (reference sequence). The CDR3 sequence is CSALLVGQGIF.

The rearrangement uses TRBV13 and TRBJ1-4, with no clear D. CDR1 PRHDT and CDR2 FYEKMQ come from the germline V gene (reference sequence). This CDR3 comprises 13 residues. The ends were cut back, 3 bases at V and 8 bases at J, with 10 bases in the middle. The CDR3 spells CASSLLPWEKLFF. The CDR3 region has the DNA TGTGCCAGCAGCTTGCTGCCGTGGGAAAAACTGTTTTTT.

V usage is TRBV7-6 and J usage is TRBJ2-1; TRBD1 is a possible D gene (5 bases). Looked up from germline, CDR1 is SGHVS and CDR2 is FNYEAQ. This CDR3 is 13 amino acids long. With 0 bases removed from V and 8 bases from J, the gap between germline ends came to 8 bases. CDR3 protein: CASSLARVDEQFF. CDR3 coding DNA: TGTGCCAGCAGCTTAGCCAGGGTCGATGAGCAGTTCTTC.

In this sample, this clone turned up a few times. The chain joins TRBV7-9 to TRBJ2-2; D is possibly TRBD1 (5 bases). Per the germline V gene, CDR1 is SEHNR and CDR2 is FQNEAQ (reference sequence). V was clipped by 3 bases and J by 5 bases, with 10 bases between them. The CDR3 has 14 amino acids. CDR3 residues: CASSFQGVTGELFF. DNA for the CDR3: TGTGCCAGCAGCTTTCAAGGGGTAACCGGGGAGCTGTTTTTT.

This clone was detected only once. The chain carries TRBV10-3 and TRBJ2-1; D is perhaps TRBD1 (5 bases). The CDR3 loop spans 12 amino acids. Germline V CDR1 and CDR2: ENHRY, SYGVKD. V lost 9 bases, J lost 1 base, and 7 bases lay in between. The CDR3 nucleotides are TGTGCCATGGGGCCGTCCTACAATGAGCAGTTCTTC. Its protein product is CAMGPSYNEQFF.

This chain joins TRBV13 and TRBJ2-1, with D possibly matching TRBD2 (5 bases). Per germline, CDR1 PRHDT and CDR2 FYEKMQ (reference sequence). The CDR3 consists of 13 residues. Trimming removed 5 bases from V and 5 bases from J, with 10 bases in between. CDR3 nucleotide sequence: TGTGCCAGCAGCCCCGGGATCCACAATGAGCAGTTCTTC. It yields the protein CASSPGIHNEQFF.

The chain links TRBV4-2 to TRBJ1-1; the D gene is possibly TRBD1 (5 bases). Per the germline V gene, CDR1 is LGHNA and CDR2 is YNFKEQ. The CDR3 has 16 amino acids. Trimming removed 0 bases from V and 3 bases from J, with 14 bases in between. The CDR3 DNA follows: TGTGCCAGCAGCCAAGAGAGTAGGGGAAGGGACACTGAAGCTTTCTTT. It yields the protein CASSQESRGRDTEAFF.

The J gene is TRBJ1-4, the V gene TRBV13, with TRBD1 identical over 11 bases. This CDR3 is 17 amino acids long. The V segment lost 8 bases and the J segment 0 bases; nucleotides outside the gene matches: 8. CDR1 PRHDT and CDR2 FYEKMQ come from the germline V gene (reference sequence). The CDR3 spells CASRRTGGLSTNEKLFF. The CDR3 DNA follows: TGTGCCAGCCGTAGGACAGGGGGCCTTTCAACTAATGAAAAACTGTTTTTT. Full variable domain (missing parts from reference TRBV13 and TRBJ1-4): AAGVIQSPRHLIKEKRETATLKCYPIPRHDTVYWYQQGPGQDPQFLISFYEKMQSDKGSIPDRFSAQQFSDYHSELNMSSLELGDSALYFCASRRTGGLSTNEKLFFGSGTQLSVL.

The chain carries TRBV15 and TRBJ1-4, with TRBD1 matching over 10 bases. The CDR3 extends over 16 amino acids. The germline CDR1 and CDR2 sequences are LNHNV and YYDKDF (reference sequence). The ends lost 5 bases at V and 1 base at J; junction bases unmatched: 4. This CDR3 is CATSGGQGRTNEKLFF. DNA for the CDR3: TGTGCCACCAGCGGGGGACAGGGGAGAACTAATGAAAAACTGTTTTTT.

The chain recombines TRBV11-3 with TRBJ2-5; TRBD2 matches 8 bases. J was trimmed by 5 bases and V by 4 bases; bases with no gene match: 9. There are 15 residues in the CDR3. CDR1 and CDR2 from the germline V gene are SGHNT and YENEEA. Written as DNA, the CDR3 is TGTGCCAGCAGCTCGGGCGGGGGGCTCACGGAGACCCAGTACTTC. Translation gives CASSSGGGLTETQYF.

This chain uses TRBV5-1 with TRBJ2-1; maybe TRBD2 (6 bases). The CDR3 totals 15 residues. V lost 0 bases and J lost 2, with 9 bases in between. Per germline, CDR1 SGHRS and CDR2 YFSETQ. The CDR3 loop is CASSLDAGTYNEQFF. The CDR3 bases are TGCGCCAGCAGCTTGGATGCGGGGACCTACAATGAGCAGTTCTTC.

Here the CDR3 DNA reads TGTGCCAGTAGTTGGGGACAGGGGGTAACAGATACGCAGTATTTT. Residues: CASSWGQGVTDTQYF. The chain joins TRBV19 to TRBJ2-3; 11 bases match TRBD1. Germline V gene lookup returns CDR1 LNHDA and CDR2 SQIVND (reference sequence). This CDR3 has 15 amino acids. J lost 3 bases, V lost 5 bases, and 4 bases had no gene match.

This sequence joins TRBV9 and TRBJ1-2, with D maybe TRBD1 (5 bases). Germline CDR1 reads SGDLS; CDR2 reads YYNGEE. There are 14 residues in the CDR3. V lost 2 bases, J lost 13 bases, and 21 bases lay in between. The CDR3: CASSVPPPGLAFTF. CDR3 coding DNA: TGTGCCAGCAGCGTTCCACCCCCGGGGCTAGCCTTCACCTTC.

CDR3 in amino acids: CASSLDGDEKLFF. Written as DNA, the CDR3 is TGTGCCAGCAGCTTGGATGGGGATGAAAAACTGTTTTTT. The genes are TRBV5-4 and TRBJ1-4; D remains unclear. CDR3 size: 13 residues. Trimming shortened V by 0 bases and J by 6 bases, and 6 bases separated the two germline ends. The germline gives CDR1 SGHNT, CDR2 YYREEE (reference sequence).

In its sample, this clone was seen once. The DNA for the CDR3 is TGTGCCAGTACCCTAGCGGCCCGAATAACGCTTAGCAATCAGCCCCAGCATTTT. The encoded protein is CASTLAARITLSNQPQHF. This chain connects TRBV19 to TRBJ1-5; D unresolved. This CDR3 is 18 amino acids long. Germline V gives CDR1 LNHDA, CDR2 SQIVND (reference sequence). Trimming shortened V by 7 bases and J by 0 bases, and 22 bases separated the two germline ends.

The V gene is TRBV7-9, the J gene TRBJ1-4, with TRBD1 matching over 8 bases. Trimming cost V 4 bases and J 8 bases; bases outside gene matches: 6. The germline V gene has CDR1 SEHNR and CDR2 FQNEAQ (reference sequence). This CDR3 has 14 amino acids. The CDR3 here is CASSSGQGGEKLFF. The CDR3 bases are TGTGCCAGCAGCTCCGGACAGGGAGGCGAAAAACTGTTTTTT.